This T cell receptor (beta chain) is from a study of cytomegalovirus exposure and HLA in healthy donors. Study in general: HLA-typed donors were the source of some 80 million unique TCRs, which an early data release held.

This clone appeared a single time. What it binds is not known. The study, taken as a whole, reports: Association of a missense DCLRE1C variant with TCR beta V- and J-gene trimming was reported in a later analysis.

CDR1 is MNHEY, CDR2 SMNVEV, per germline (reference sequence). V lost 7 bases to trimming and J lost 2 bases; unmatched junction nucleotides: 7. The CDR3 runs 14 residues. Use of 60 Vbeta and 13 Jbeta primers characterized the PCR. Assay: immunoSEQ multiplex PCR; the TCRdb copy retains only in-frame clones and omits some. The table includes roughly 190,000 clones, roughly four fifths detected once. The receptor was isolated from a man between 18 and 29 years old in good health and CMV-seronegative. Sequenced material: PBMCs. The chain uses TRBV27 and TRBJ2-7; 8 nucleotides line up with TRBD1. The CDR3 region is CASTKTGDTYEQYF. The CDR3 DNA follows: TGTGCCAGCACCAAGACAGGGGATACCTACGAGCAGTACTTC.